This T cell receptor beta chain emerged from a study of T cell responses to AZD1222 COVID-19 vaccine. Study observations and caveats: The donor group comprised mostly white British people and more females; the analysis possibly underestimated clonal diversity. Vaccine-related CD4 TCRs covered spike, predominating at 160-218 and 743-854. The repertoires were collected only after the peak T cell response. Seropositive AZD1222 recipients at baseline numbered only 5 or 6.

Germline V CDR1 and CDR2: MDHEN, SYDVKM. This CDR3 has 18 amino acids. V lost 9 bases and J 3 bases, leaving 30 bases between the germline ends. As concerns this clone: Its matching antigen is unknown.

Assay: immunoSEQ multiplex PCR; the TCRdb copy retains only in-frame clones and omits some. Of approximately 68,000 clones listed, around nine tenths are singletons. The clonotype was recovered from an adult who received the MenACWY meningococcal vaccine as a control. The specimen comprised peripheral blood, sampled 28 days after the second dose of the MenACWY control vaccine. This chain links TRBV28 with TRBJ2-7, with a tentative D call TRBD2 (6 bases). CDR3 protein: CARRGQTARLLAYYEQYF. In DNA form, the CDR3 reads TGTGCCAGGAGAGGGCAGACAGCCCGTTTACTAGCCTACTACGAGCAGTACTTC.